One sample yielded the 22 T cell receptor beta chains listed below, sequenced in a study of blood T cell repertoires in COVID-19. Sequenced by immunoSEQ multiplex PCR; TCRdb stores in-frame clones only, minus some. The sample yields approximately 240,000 clones, 86% seen once. The sample comprised PBMCs or T cells enriched from blood (not recorded which). These receptors were obtained from a woman aged 45 to 65 in a cohort exposed to, infected with or recovered from COVID-19 (not recorded which).

This rearrangement joins TRBV7-2 to TRBJ2-5, with a possible D match to TRBD2 (6 bases). Germline loops: CDR1 SGHTA, CDR2 FQGNSA. Between the trimmed V and J ends, which lost 6 bases and 3 bases, there was a span of 11 bases. CDR3 length: 13 residues. The CDR3 DNA is TGTGCCAGCAGGTCGGGGGATAAAGAGACCCAGTACTTC. Amino acid sequence: CASRSGDKETQYF. Filled out from reference TRBV7-2 and TRBJ2-5, the complete variable domain reads GAGVSQSPSNKVTEKGKDVELRCDPISGHTALYWYRQSLGQGLEFLIYFQGNSAPDKSGLPSDRFSAERTGGSVSTLTIQRTQQEDSAVYLCASRSGDKETQYFGPGTRLLVL.

This clone was recorded once. The chain is built from TRBV6-1 and TRBJ2-1; D ambiguous. The V end lost 1 base, the J end lost 1 base, and 8 bases lay between the germline ends. In germline, CDR1 is MNHNS, CDR2 SASEGT. The CDR3 is 15 residues long. CDR3 loop: CASSEGALSYNEQFF. CDR3 nucleotides: TGTGCCAGCAGTGAAGGAGCACTTTCCTACAATGAGCAGTTCTTC.

V is TRBV5-1 and J is TRBJ2-7; D is possibly TRBD1 (6 bases). The germline V gene has CDR1 SGHRS and CDR2 YFSETQ. V shed 0 bases and J shed 2 bases, with 9 bases lying between them. This CDR3 has 14 residues. CDR3 region: CASSLVQGPYEQYF. The CDR3, as DNA: TGCGCCAGCAGCTTGGTACAGGGACCCTACGAGCAGTACTTC. Full variable domain (remainder filled in from reference TRBV5-1 and TRBJ2-7): KAGVTQTPRYLIKTRGQQVTLSCSPISGHRSVSWYQQTPGQGLQFLFEYFSETQRNKGNFPGRFSGRQFSNSRSEMNVSTLELGDSALYLCASSLVQGPYEQYFGPGTRLTVT.

The chain has TRBV5-4 and TRBJ2-1; 9 positions match TRBD1. With 3 bases clipped from V and 8 bases from J, the junction kept 6 bases outside the gene matches. The CDR3 extends over 14 amino acids. Germline CDR1 reads SGHNT; CDR2 reads YYREEE (reference sequence). The CDR3 region is CASSSDRGGDEQFF. CDR3 sequence (DNA): TGTGCCAGCAGCTCGGACAGGGGTGGTGATGAGCAGTTCTTC.

The rearrangement links TRBV27 to TRBJ2-7, with 11 nucleotides matching TRBD1. Unmatched junction bases numbered 12, after V lost 4 bases and J lost 4 bases. CDR3 length: 17 amino acids. Germline V lookup: CDR1 MNHEY, CDR2 SMNVEV (reference sequence). This CDR3 reads CASSSPRDRGRGYEQYF. In DNA form, the CDR3 reads TGTGCCAGCAGTTCCCCCCGGGACAGGGGGAGAGGGTACGAGCAGTACTTC.

This rearrangement joins TRBV7-9 to TRBJ2-1; no firm D call. Trimming cost V 3 bases and J 6 bases, with 18 bases left between them. The germline V gene encodes CDR1 SEHNR and CDR2 FQNEAQ (reference sequence). This CDR3 spans 16 amino acids. The CDR3 sequence: CASSFSISLVLNEQFF. CDR3 sequence (DNA): TGTGCCAGCAGCTTCTCCATTTCTCTAGTTCTCAATGAGCAGTTCTTC.

The genes are TRBV13 and TRBJ1-2; 7 bases align to TRBD1. The junction had 6 bases not matched to a gene; V was cut back by 6 bases and J by 5 bases. The CDR3 totals 13 residues. Germline values: CDR1 PRHDT, CDR2 FYEKMQ (reference sequence). In nucleotides, the CDR3 is TGTGCCAGCAGTCAGGGGGTAAGATATGGCTACACCTTC. Its translation: CASSQGVRYGYTF.

The chain has TRBV5-4 and TRBJ1-2, with no clear D. The V and J ends lost 1 base and 7 bases respectively, with 14 bases between them. In germline, CDR1 is SGHNT, CDR2 YYREEE (reference sequence). The CDR3 runs to 14 residues. The CDR3 region has the DNA TGTGCCAGCAGCTTGTTCGGGAATCTAGGTGGCTACACCTTC. As protein: CASSLFGNLGGYTF.

The genes are TRBV28 and TRBJ2-4; possibly TRBD1 for D (6 bases). In germline, CDR1 is MDHEN, CDR2 SYDVKM. V gave up 4 bases and J gave up 0 bases, with 13 bases separating them. CDR3 length: 16 amino acids. DNA of the CDR3: TGTGCCAGCAGTTCCGGGACACCGATAGCCAAAAACATTCAGTACTTC. Translating gives CASSSGTPIAKNIQYF.

The chain carries TRBV5-1 and TRBJ1-2; 8 bases are shared with TRBD1. This CDR3 comprises 12 residues. Germline CDR1 SGHRS, CDR2 YFSETQ. Trimming cost V 6 bases and J 4 bases; bases outside gene matches: 2. The CDR3 loop reads CASTDRGYGYTF. The CDR3 coding sequence is TGCGCCAGCACTGACAGGGGCTATGGCTACACCTTC.

The chain joins TRBV6-2 or TRBV6-3 to TRBJ1-4; possibly TRBD1 for D (6 bases). The CDR3 consists of 19 residues. Germline V gives CDR1 MNHEY, CDR2 SVGEGT. V lost 1 base and J 5 bases, leaving 23 bases between the germline ends. This CDR3 is CASSYWNDVLDRSNEKLFF. In DNA form, the CDR3 reads TGTGCCAGCAGTTACTGGAACGATGTCTTGGACAGAAGCAATGAAAAACTGTTTTTT.

The rearrangement links TRBV6-2 or TRBV6-3 to TRBJ1-4, with D tentatively TRBD1 (5 bases). Trimming left V 6 bases short and J 7 bases short, with 21 bases between. CDR1 is MNHEY, CDR2 SVGEGT, per germline. The CDR3 consists of 16 residues. The CDR3 DNA reads as TGTGCCAGCAGCCGACGGGGGAGTACGGAGGGTGAAAAACTGTTTTTT. This sequence encodes CASSRRGSTEGEKLFF.

This clone was detected many times. The J gene is TRBJ1-2, the V gene TRBV27; D may be TRBD1 (6 bases). Trimming shortened V by 5 bases and J by 8 bases, and 15 bases separated the two germline ends. Germline V gene sequence: CDR1 MNHEY, CDR2 SMNVEV (reference sequence). This CDR3 is built from 13 residues. This CDR3 reads CASSNAQGQGYTF. CDR3 sequence (DNA): TGTGCCAGCAGTAATGCCCAGGGGCAGGGCTACACCTTC.

The chain combines TRBV4-1 with TRBJ2-7; 10 bases are shared with TRBD1. With 5 bases clipped from V and 3 bases from J, the junction kept 4 bases outside the gene matches. The germline V gene encodes CDR1 MGHRA and CDR2 YSYEKL. The CDR3 sequence is 14 residues long. The CDR3 sequence is CASSSRDRGYEQYF. CDR3 coding DNA: TGCGCCAGCAGCTCCCGGGACAGGGGCTACGAGCAGTACTTC.

The gene calls are TRBV6-5 and TRBJ2-5; the D is unclear. CDR1 is MNHEY, CDR2 SVGAGI, per germline. V was cut by 5 bases and J by 4 bases, with 14 bases left in between. This CDR3 region has 14 residues. The DNA of the CDR3 is TGTGCCAGCAGTCGAACAACCCCAGGAGAGACCCAGTACTTC. This encodes CASSRTTPGETQYF.

The J gene is TRBJ1-1, the V gene TRBV27; D gene uncertain. The CDR3 totals 13 residues. The germline CDR1 and CDR2 sequences are MNHEY and SMNVEV (reference sequence). V lost 2 bases and J lost 2, with 6 bases in between. In DNA form, the CDR3 reads TGTGCCAGCAGTTTAGGCAGTAACACTGAAGCTTTCTTT. Its translation is CASSLGSNTEAFF.

This chain connects TRBV28 to TRBJ2-7, with D maybe TRBD1 (5 bases). Per germline, CDR1 MDHEN and CDR2 SYDVKM. The V end was cut by 5 bases, the J end by 5 bases, with 13 bases between. The CDR3 totals 13 residues. In nucleotides, the CDR3 is TGTGCCAGCAGTCCCCTTTGGGGCAACGAGCAGTACTTC. Translated: CASSPLWGNEQYF. Full variable domain (missing parts from reference TRBV28 and TRBJ2-7): DVKVTQSSRYLVKRTGEKVFLECVQDMDHENMFWYRQDPGLGLRLIYFSYDVKMKEKGDIPEGYSVSREKKERFSLILESASTNQTSMYLCASSPLWGNEQYFGPGTRLTVT.

The chain couples TRBV27 to TRBJ1-1; 10 bases align to TRBD1. CDR3 length: 19 amino acids. Trimming removed 6 bases from V and 1 base from J; junction bases left unmatched: 17. Germline values: CDR1 MNHEY, CDR2 SMNVEV (reference sequence). This chain's CDR3 is CASSRRLKRTGGKNTEAFF. The DNA of the CDR3 is TGTGCCAGCAGCAGGCGCCTAAAGAGGACAGGGGGAAAGAACACTGAAGCTTTCTTT.

The rearrangement uses TRBV15 and TRBJ2-5; D possibly corresponds to TRBD1 (6 bases). The CDR3 contains 14 residues. The V end was cut by 3 bases, the J end by 8 bases, with 16 bases between. CDR1 LNHNV and CDR2 YYDKDF come from the germline V gene (reference sequence). The CDR3 nucleotides read TGTGCCACCAGCAGGATCAGTCAGGGGTCCACCCAGTACTTC. This encodes CATSRISQGSTQYF.

J is TRBJ2-7 and V is TRBV7-2, with D maybe TRBD2 (5 bases). This CDR3 comprises 13 residues. The germline gives CDR1 SGHTA, CDR2 FQGNSA. V shed 3 bases and J shed 3 bases, with 9 bases lying between them. The CDR3 spells CASSLDEGYEQYF. CDR3 nucleotide sequence: TGTGCCAGCAGCTTGGATGAGGGCTACGAGCAGTACTTC.

The chain combines TRBV28 with TRBJ1-1; TRBD1 agrees at 8 bases. Per the germline V gene, CDR1 is MDHEN and CDR2 is SYDVKM. The CDR3 is made up of 13 amino acids. Trimming removed 2 bases from V and 10 bases from J; junction bases left unmatched: 6. CDR3: CASSLETGAGAFF. For the CDR3, the DNA is TGTGCCAGCAGTTTAGAGACAGGGGCTGGAGCTTTCTTT.

CDR3 in amino acids: CSASRGQANSPLHF. DNA for the CDR3: TGCAGTGCTAGTCGTGGACAAGCCAATTCACCCCTCCACTTT. The chain recombines TRBV20-1 with TRBJ1-6; D possibly corresponds to TRBD1 (5 bases). Germline CDR1 and CDR2: DFQATT and SNEGSKA (reference sequence). There are 14 residues in the CDR3. V lost 3 bases and J lost 7, with 13 bases in between.